These 5 T cell receptor beta chains were all obtained from the same sample, sequenced in a study of T-cell memory formation after mild COVID-19 (dated by TCRdb to 2020 to 2023). Library construction relied on 5' RACE. Data came from an Illumina NovaSeq 6000. TCRdb itself trimmed the public reads at Q25 with fastp, ran MiXCR and retained productive beta chains. CDR3 protein duplicates are merged, each entry listing the most common genes and DNA. Across this sample there are 85,000 to 130,000 distinct CDR3 sequences, with under 15% seen only once. In total, the top ten clones hold 27% of the sample. Sequencing was done on a sample of PBMCs or a T cell subset sorted from them (not recorded which). The receptors here all came from an adult woman who had mild COVID-19 (a few samples of this study predate the infection). The sample titles of this study are shuffled in the database, so cell type and time point are left out; the donor was told from shared clones.

In the case of this clonotype: This clone may be a read error of a much larger clone one base away. This chain uses TRBV4-1 with TRBJ1-1; no definite D call. CDR1 is MGHRA, CDR2 YSYEKL, per germline. The CDR3 has 14 amino acids. Trimming left V 1 base short and J 4 bases short, with 10 bases between. The CDR3 spells CASSQGPEGTEAFF. The CDR3 DNA sequence: TGCGCCAGCAGCCAAGGCCCGGAGGGCACTGAAGCTTTCTTT.

This clonotype turned up a few times. V gene TRBV3-1 combines with J gene TRBJ2-5, with D tentatively TRBD1 (6 bases). The V end was cut by 6 bases, the J end by 5 bases, with 19 bases between. The CDR3 spans 15 residues. Germline-derived CDR1 and CDR2 are LGHDT and YNNKEL (reference sequence). The CDR3, as DNA: TGTGCCAGCAGTCTCGATTCAACAGGGTTGGAGACCCAGTACTTC. It is translated as CASSLDSTGLETQYF.

This chain links TRBV6-5 with TRBJ1-1, with TRBD1 matching over 9 bases. After removal of 5 bases from V and 7 bases from J, the junction contained 2 bases not matched to a gene. The CDR3 loop spans 12 amino acids. In germline, CDR1 is MNHEY, CDR2 SVGAGI. The CDR3 DNA reads TGTGCCAGCAGTCGACAGGGGGATGAAGCTTTCTTT. Its translation: CASSRQGDEAFF.

This clonotype has a handful of counts. The chain combines TRBV7-9 with TRBJ2-7; a weak D match, TRBD2 (6 bases). Germline values: CDR1 SEHNR, CDR2 FQNEAQ (reference sequence). V was pared by 1 base and J by 7 bases, with 20 bases between. The CDR3 is made up of 16 amino acids. Here the CDR3 reads CASSLGFSGGDEEQYF. The CDR3 nucleotides are TGTGCCAGCAGCTTAGGTTTCTCAGGAGGGGACGAAGAGCAGTACTTC. Drawing the rest from reference TRBV7-9 and TRBJ2-7, the complete variable domain is DTGVSQNPRHKITKRGQNVTFRCDPISEHNRLYWYRQTLGQGPEFLTYFQNEAQLEKSRLLSDRFSAERPKGSFSTLEIQRTEQGDSAMYLCASSLGFSGGDEEQYFGPGTRLTVT.

This chain connects TRBV7-9 to TRBJ2-5, with D perhaps matching TRBD1 (5 bases). V was clipped by 2 bases and J by 5 bases, with 12 bases between them. Per the germline V gene, CDR1 is SEHNR and CDR2 is FQNEAQ (reference sequence). The CDR3 spans 14 residues. CDR3 residues: CASSLQGFGETQYF. CDR3 sequence (DNA): TGTGCCAGCAGCTTACAGGGTTTTGGGGAGACCCAGTACTTC.